This is a list of T cell receptor beta chains from one sample in a study of shared clonotypes between healthy human individuals. Measured with immunoSEQ multiplex PCR; TCRdb has only the in-frame clones, and not every one. The profile shows 2 million to 2.5 million clones, about 95% of them singletons. The sequencing input was naive CD8+ T cells sorted from blood. These receptors all come from a young man in good health. Both conserved end residues are part of each CDR3. The order of the fields is J gene, clone size, D gene, V gene, CDR3 protein, CDR3 DNA. D genes are given only for firm matches. Size is stated for part of the rows, as once, few or many counts, or as a class when the clone is expanded.

J: TRBJ1-2; size: -; D: -; V: TRBV28; CDR3: CATEDYGYTF; DNA: TGTGCCACCGAAGACTATGGCTACACCTTC
J: TRBJ1-3; size: -; D: -; V: TRBV6-1; CDR3: CASSEALVGAGLGNTIYF; DNA: TGTGCCAGCAGTGAAGCGTTAGTGGGGGCCGGATTGGGGAACACCATATATTTT
J: TRBJ2-1; size: -; D: TRBD2; V: TRBV6-1; CDR3: CASSEGSGGASGGHEQFF; DNA: TGTGCCAGCAGTGAAGGCTCGGGCGGGGCTAGCGGGGGCCATGAGCAGTTCTTC
J: TRBJ1-5; size: -; D: -; V: TRBV28; CDR3: CASSFGQLNQPQHF; DNA: TGTGCCAGCAGTTTCGGACAGCTCAATCAGCCCCAGCATTTT
J: TRBJ2-2; size: -; D: -; V: TRBV10-1; CDR3: CASSGLEGGWAGELFF; DNA: TGCGCCAGCAGTGGGTTGGAGGGAGGTTGGGCCGGGGAGCTGTTTTTT
J: TRBJ1-2; size: -; D: -; V: TRBV9; CDR3: CASSARTEIVYGYTF; DNA: TGTGCCAGCAGCGCCCGGACAGAAATCGTCTATGGCTACACCTTC
J: TRBJ2-5; size: -; D: TRBD2; V: TRBV5-4; CDR3: CASGTSGGLQETQYF; DNA: TGTGCCAGCGGTACTAGCGGGGGCCTCCAAGAGACCCAGTACTTC
J: TRBJ2-1; size: -; D: -; V: TRBV28; CDR3: CASSLRGPAYNEQFF; DNA: TGTGCCAGCAGTTTACGCGGGCCAGCCTACAATGAGCAGTTCTTC
J: TRBJ1-2; size: -; D: -; V: TRBV7-9; CDR3: CASSLVAEGLYTF; DNA: TGTGCCAGCAGCTTAGTCGCCGAGGGCCTCTACACCTTC
J: TRBJ2-3; size: few; D: -; V: TRBV5-1; CDR3: CASSVGGPSGTDTQYF; DNA: TGCGCCAGCAGCGTTGGTGGCCCTAGCGGCACAGATACGCAGTATTTT
J: TRBJ2-5; size: -; D: -; V: TRBV9; CDR3: CASSPGDIQETQYF; DNA: TGTGCCAGCAGCCCAGGGGACATTCAAGAGACCCAGTACTTC
J: TRBJ2-3; size: -; D: -; V: TRBV9; CDR3: CASSVELTDTQYF; DNA: TGTGCCAGCAGCGTAGAACTTACGGATACGCAGTATTTT
J: TRBJ1-6; size: -; D: -; V: TRBV27; CDR3: CASSLLGYDSPLHF; DNA: TGTGCCAGCAGTTTATTGGGGTATGATTCACCCCTCCACTTT
J: TRBJ1-6; size: -; D: -; V: TRBV5-6; CDR3: CASSTVNSGNSPLHF; DNA: TGTGCCAGCAGCACAGTAAACAGCGGAAATTCACCCCTCCACTTT
J: TRBJ2-7; size: -; D: -; V: TRBV6-6; CDR3: CASSYMGPEYEQYF; DNA: TGTGCCAGCAGTTACATGGGTCCTGAGTACGAGCAGTACTTC
J: TRBJ2-1; size: -; D: -; V: TRBV4-3; CDR3: CASSQDTPYNEQFF; DNA: TGCGCCAGCAGCCAAGATACCCCCTACAATGAGCAGTTCTTC
J: TRBJ1-1; size: -; D: -; V: TRBV27; CDR3: CASSLITPMGSTEAFF; DNA: TGTGCCAGCAGTCTTATCACTCCTATGGGGAGCACTGAAGCTTTCTTT
J: TRBJ1-4; size: -; D: -; V: TRBV13; CDR3: CASSPEGHTTNEKLFF; DNA: TGTGCCAGCAGCCCCGAGGGGCACACAACTAATGAAAAACTGTTTTTT
J: TRBJ1-2; size: -; D: -; V: TRBV27; CDR3: CASSFGGGYGYTF; DNA: TGTGCCAGCAGTTTCGGGGGAGGCTATGGCTACACCTTC
J: TRBJ1-1; size: -; D: TRBD1; V: TRBV9; CDR3: CASSGRTGTNTEAFF; DNA: TGTGCCAGCAGCGGACGGACAGGGACGAACACTGAAGCTTTCTTT
J: TRBJ2-1; size: -; D: -; V: TRBV6-1; CDR3: CASSPLTQVDEQFF; DNA: TGTGCCAGCAGTCCGTTGACCCAAGTGGATGAGCAGTTCTTC
J: TRBJ2-3; size: -; D: -; V: TRBV30; CDR3: CAWSVGGGSTDTQYF; DNA: TGTGCCTGGAGTGTAGGGGGGGGGAGCACAGATACGCAGTATTTT
J: TRBJ2-5; size: few; D: -; V: TRBV27; CDR3: CASSLLGETQYF; DNA: TGTGCCAGCAGTTTATTAGGAGAGACCCAGTACTTC
J: TRBJ2-1; size: -; D: -; V: TRBV15; CDR3: CATRGEYQTAYNEQFF; DNA: TGTGCCACCAGGGGGGAGTACCAGACCGCGTACAATGAGCAGTTCTTC
J: TRBJ2-7; size: -; D: -; V: TRBV5-1; CDR3: CASNFGSGSYEQYF; DNA: TGCGCCAGCAACTTCGGGTCAGGGTCCTACGAGCAGTACTTC
J: TRBJ1-1; size: -; D: -; V: TRBV27; CDR3: CASSFRWEAKAFF; DNA: TGTGCCAGCAGTTTTAGGTGGGAGGCCAAAGCTTTCTTT
J: TRBJ2-5; size: -; D: -; V: TRBV25-1; CDR3: CASIGGATQYF; DNA: TGTGCCAGCATTGGTGGGGCGACCCAGTACTTC
J: TRBJ1-1; size: -; D: -; V: TRBV7-9; CDR3: CASSWPGNTEAFF; DNA: TGTGCCAGCAGCTGGCCAGGGAACACTGAAGCTTTCTTT
J: TRBJ2-7; size: -; D: TRBD2; V: TRBV5-1; CDR3: CASSLDSGNSYEQYF; DNA: TGCGCCAGCAGCTTGGATAGCGGGAACTCCTACGAGCAGTACTTC
J: TRBJ2-7; size: -; D: TRBD1; V: TRBV2; CDR3: CASSATGNRGYEQYF; DNA: TGTGCCAGCAGTGCGACAGGGAACAGGGGGTACGAGCAGTACTTC
J: TRBJ2-2; size: -; D: TRBD2; V: TRBV4-1; CDR3: CASSRVTSGRTDTGELFF; DNA: TGCGCCAGCAGCCGAGTGACTAGCGGGAGAACGGACACCGGGGAGCTGTTTTTT
J: TRBJ2-1; size: -; D: TRBD1; V: TRBV7-9; CDR3: CASSHRDRLNNEQFF; DNA: TGTGCCAGCAGCCACCGGGACAGGCTAAATAATGAGCAGTTCTTC
J: TRBJ2-7; size: once; D: -; V: TRBV4-1; CDR3: CASSHRLALSYEQYF; DNA: TGCGCCAGCAGCCACCGGCTAGCGCTATCCTACGAGCAGTACTTC
J: TRBJ2-1; size: -; D: -; V: TRBV6-1; CDR3: CASNLDPSSYNEQFF; DNA: TGTGCCAGCAACCTGGACCCCTCCTCCTACAATGAGCAGTTCTTC
J: TRBJ2-7; size: -; D: -; V: TRBV25-1; CDR3: CASRALTYEQYF; DNA: TGTGCCAGCAGGGCCCTAACATACGAGCAGTACTTC
J: TRBJ1-6; size: -; D: -; V: TRBV19; CDR3: CASTPRRGYNSPLHF; DNA: TGTGCCAGTACTCCTAGGCGAGGGTATAATTCACCCCTCCACTTT
J: TRBJ2-7; size: -; D: TRBD2; V: TRBV5-4; CDR3: CASSSSGGSYEQYF; DNA: TGTGCCAGCAGCTCAAGCGGGGGGTCCTACGAGCAGTACTTC
J: TRBJ2-7; size: -; D: -; V: TRBV4-1; CDR3: CASSQGGSSYEQYF; DNA: TGCGCCAGCAGCCAAGGAGGCAGTTCCTACGAGCAGTACTTC